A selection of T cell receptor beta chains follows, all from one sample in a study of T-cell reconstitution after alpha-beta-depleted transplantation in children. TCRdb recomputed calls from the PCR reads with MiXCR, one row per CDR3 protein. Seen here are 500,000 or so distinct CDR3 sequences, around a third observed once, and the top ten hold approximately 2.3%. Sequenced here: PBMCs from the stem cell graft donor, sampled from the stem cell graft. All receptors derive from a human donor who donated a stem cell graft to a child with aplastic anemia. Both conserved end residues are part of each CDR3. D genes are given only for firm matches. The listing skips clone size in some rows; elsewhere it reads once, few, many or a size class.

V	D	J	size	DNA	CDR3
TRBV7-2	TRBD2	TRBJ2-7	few	TGTGCCAGCAGCTTTAGCGGGAGAAAGCAGTACTTC	CASSFSGRKQYF
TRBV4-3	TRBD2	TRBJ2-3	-	TGCGCCAGCAGCCAAGAAGGAGTGGCTAGCGGGAGGGTTAGCACAGATACGCAGTATTTT	CASSQEGVASGRVSTDTQYF
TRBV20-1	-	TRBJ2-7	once	TGCAGTGCTAGAGATCCCGAGGGCATTTCCCGGTACGAGCAGTACTTC	CSARDPEGISRYEQYF
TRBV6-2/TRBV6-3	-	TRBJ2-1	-	TGTGCCAGCAGTTACTCCTGGCGGGATGAGCAGTTCTTC	CASSYSWRDEQFF
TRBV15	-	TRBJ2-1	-	TGTGCCACCAGCAGAGGACCCGACTCTTCTTACAATGAGCAGTTCTTC	CATSRGPDSSYNEQFF
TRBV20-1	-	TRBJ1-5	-	TGCAGTGCTACAGTCACCGTTAATAGCAATCAGCCCCAGCATTTT	CSATVTVNSNQPQHF
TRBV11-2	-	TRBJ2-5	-	TGTGCCAGCAGCTTACGGAGCGGGTCCGAAGGGACCCAGTACTTC	CASSLRSGSEGTQYF
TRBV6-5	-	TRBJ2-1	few	TGTGCCAGCAGTTACGTAAGGGAAGGATCGGATGAGCAGTTCTTC	CASSYVREGSDEQFF
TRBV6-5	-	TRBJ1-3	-	TGTGCCAGCAGTTCCGGGGGCGCAGGTGGAAACACCATATATTTT	CASSSGGAGGNTIYF
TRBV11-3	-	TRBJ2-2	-	TGTGCCAGCAGCTTAGAGTTAGGTACCGGGGAGCTGTTTTTT	CASSLELGTGELFF
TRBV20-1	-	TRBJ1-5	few	TGCAGTGCTAGAGATCCCCAACAGCCCAATCAGCCCCAGCATTTT	CSARDPQQPNQPQHF
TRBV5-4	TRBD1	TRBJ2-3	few	TGTGCCAGCAGTACAGGGGGCGGTTCTAGCACAGATACGCAGTATTTT	CASSTGGGSSTDTQYF
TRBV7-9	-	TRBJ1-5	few	TGTGCCAGCAGCTTAGAAGCTCAGCCCCAGCATTTT	CASSLEAQPQHF
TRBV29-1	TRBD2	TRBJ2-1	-	TGCAGCGTTCGAAGAGGCGGGAGCATGGGCAATGAGCAGTTCTTC	CSVRRGGSMGNEQFF
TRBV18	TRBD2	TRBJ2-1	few	TGTGCCAGCTCACCTTTGGGGACTAGCGGGTCCTACAATGAGCAGTTCTTC	CASSPLGTSGSYNEQFF
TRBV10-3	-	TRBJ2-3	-	TGTGCCATCAGTGAACGTCGAGCGGATACAGATACGCAGTATTTT	CAISERRADTDTQYF
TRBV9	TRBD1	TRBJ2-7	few	TGTGCCAGCAGCGGTACAGGGGAGCACGAGCAGTACTTC	CASSGTGEHEQYF
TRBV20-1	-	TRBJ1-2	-	TGCAGTGCTAGTGGCGCCTCGACCTATGGCTACACCTTC	CSASGASTYGYTF
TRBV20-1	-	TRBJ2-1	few	TGCAGTGCTCTGAGGAGCGTAGGAGGGAATGAGCAGTTCTTC	CSALRSVGGNEQFF
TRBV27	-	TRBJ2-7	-	TGTGCCAGCAAGGCGAGTTCGTCCTACGAGCAGTACTTC	CASKASSSYEQYF
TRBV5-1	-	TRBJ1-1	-	TGCGCCAGCAGTTACCGGGACAAACGGTTCCCGAACACTGAAGCTTTCTTT	CASSYRDKRFPNTEAFF
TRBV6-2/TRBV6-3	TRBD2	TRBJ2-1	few	TGTGCCAGCAGTCCCTGGACTAGCGGGAAAGTAGGTGAGCAGTTCTTC	CASSPWTSGKVGEQFF
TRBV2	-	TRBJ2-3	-	TGTGCCAGCACCCTGGAAGTGGCAGATACGCAGTATTTT	CASTLEVADTQYF
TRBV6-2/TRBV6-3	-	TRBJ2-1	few	TGTGCCAGCAGTATCACCAGGAGGCGGAATGAGCAGTTCTTC	CASSITRRRNEQFF
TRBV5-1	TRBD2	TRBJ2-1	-	TGCGCCAGCAGCTTAAGAGGACTAGCGGGGGAACTCTCCTACAATGAGCAGTTCTTC	CASSLRGLAGELSYNEQFF
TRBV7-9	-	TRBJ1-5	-	TGTGCCAGCAGCTCCCTAAACCCGACGGGTCCCCAGCATTTT	CASSSLNPTGPQHF
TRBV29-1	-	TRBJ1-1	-	TGCAGCGCTGGCCCGGATGACGGGTTTGGCACTGAAGCTTTCTTT	CSAGPDDGFGTEAFF
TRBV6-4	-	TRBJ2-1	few	TGTGCCAGCAGTGACTCTAGGGGTGGGTACAATGAGCAGTTCTTC	CASSDSRGGYNEQFF
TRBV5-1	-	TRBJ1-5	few	TGCGCCAGCAGCTCGGACGGAAACAATCAGCCCCAGCATTTT	CASSSDGNNQPQHF
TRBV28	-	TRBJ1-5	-	TGTGCCAGCACACCCCAAGGAGGGGGGGGGTATCAGCCCCAGCATTTT	CASTPQGGGGYQPQHF
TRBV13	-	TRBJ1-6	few	TGTGCCAGCAGCTTAGGTAGTCGGCCACCCCTCCACTTT	CASSLGSRPPLHF
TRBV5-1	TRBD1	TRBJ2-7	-	TGCGCCAGCAGCCGTGGACAGGACCCTCCGCAGTACTTC	CASSRGQDPPQYF
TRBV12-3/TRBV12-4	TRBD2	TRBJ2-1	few	TGTGCCAGCAGTTTAGCTAGCGGGACGTACAATGAGCAGTTCTTC	CASSLASGTYNEQFF
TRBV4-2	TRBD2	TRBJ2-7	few	TGTGCCAGCAGCCTTGGACTAGCAGACGAGCAGTACTTC	CASSLGLADEQYF
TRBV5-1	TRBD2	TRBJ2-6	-	TGCGCCAGCAGCGATACACTAGCGGGTAGGCCTGGGGCCAACGTCCTGACTTTC	CASSDTLAGRPGANVLTF
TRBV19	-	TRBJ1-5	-	TGTGCCGGTAGCGCGACAGGCCGGGATCAGCCCCAGCATTTT	CAGSATGRDQPQHF
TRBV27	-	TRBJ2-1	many	TGTGCCAGCAGTCCCACTATACCTGACCGTCCCAGTGAGCAGTTCTTC	CASSPTIPDRPSEQFF
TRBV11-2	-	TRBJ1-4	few	TGTGCCAGCAGCCACTCCAGCGGCGAGAATGAAAAACTGTTTTTT	CASSHSSGENEKLFF
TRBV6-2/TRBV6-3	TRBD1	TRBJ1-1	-	TGTGCCAGCAGTTCTGGACAGGGGCCGCGGGGCACTGAAGCTTTCTTT	CASSSGQGPRGTEAFF
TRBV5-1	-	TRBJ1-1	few	TGCGCCAGCAGCGACGGGGCGGGAAGGGAAGCTTTCTTT	CASSDGAGREAFF
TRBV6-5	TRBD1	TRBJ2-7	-	TGTGCCAGCAGTTCCAATGACAGGGGGCGCGAGGTGCAGTACTTC	CASSSNDRGREVQYF
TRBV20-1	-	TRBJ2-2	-	TGCAGTGCTATCTCGGGACTGAAAACCGGGGAGCTGTTTTTT	CSAISGLKTGELFF
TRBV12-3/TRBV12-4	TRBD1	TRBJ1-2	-	TGTGCCAGCAGTCCCTCCGGGACAGGGATTTTTGGCTACACCTTC	CASSPSGTGIFGYTF
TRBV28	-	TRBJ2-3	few	TGTGCCAGCAGTGCCGGGGGCACAGATACGCAGTATTTT	CASSAGGTDTQYF
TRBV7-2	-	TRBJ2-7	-	TGTGCCAGCAGCGAAGCCTACAGGGCCTCCTACGAGCAGTACTTC	CASSEAYRASYEQYF
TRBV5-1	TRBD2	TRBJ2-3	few	TGCGCCAGCAGCTTGGATGGGACTAGCGGGACCGGCACAGATACGCAGTATTTT	CASSLDGTSGTGTDTQYF
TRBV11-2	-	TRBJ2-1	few	TGTGCCAGCAGCTTAGTAGGGCGGGGAGACGAGCAGTTCTTC	CASSLVGRGDEQFF
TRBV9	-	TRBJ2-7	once	TGTGCCAGCAGCGCGACTAGTGGCGAGCAGTACTTC	CASSATSGEQYF
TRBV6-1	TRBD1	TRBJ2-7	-	TGTGCCAGCAGCCCGGGACAGGGGGCCTCCTACGAGCAGTACTTC	CASSPGQGASYEQYF
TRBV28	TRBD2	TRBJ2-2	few	TGTGCCAGCAGGGGACTAGCGCACAACACCGGGGAGCTGTTTTTT	CASRGLAHNTGELFF
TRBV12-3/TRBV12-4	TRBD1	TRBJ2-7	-	TGTGCCAGCAGTCTGAGACAGGGCCCCTACGAGCAGTACTTC	CASSLRQGPYEQYF
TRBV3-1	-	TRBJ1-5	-	TGTGCCAGCAGCCACAGGGCAGTTCAGCCCCAGCATTTT	CASSHRAVQPQHF
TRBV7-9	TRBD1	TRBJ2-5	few	TGTGCCAGCAGCTCTGGACAGGGGGCACAAGAGACCCAGTACTTC	CASSSGQGAQETQYF
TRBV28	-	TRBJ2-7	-	TGTGCCAGCAGTTCGGACATCTCCTACGAGCAGTACTTC	CASSSDISYEQYF
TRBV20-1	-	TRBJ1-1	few	TGCAGTGCTAAGTACAGGGCGAACACTGAAGCTTTCTTT	CSAKYRANTEAFF
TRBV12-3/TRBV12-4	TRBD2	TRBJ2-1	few	TGTGCCAGCAGGTCTCTAGGTCTAGCGGGAGATCCTGAGCAGTTCTTC	CASRSLGLAGDPEQFF
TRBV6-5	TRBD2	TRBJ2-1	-	TGTGCCAGCGCGATGGGGACTAGCTACAATGAGCAGTTCTTC	CASAMGTSYNEQFF